These 3 T cell receptor beta chains came from one sample sequenced in a study of T-cell reconstitution after alpha-beta-depleted transplantation in children. Construction of the TCRbeta library involved unique molecular identifiers. One entry per CDR3 protein, called by TCRdb with MiXCR from the PCR reads. The sample consists of 440,000 or so distinct CDR3 sequences, roughly a tenth of them appearing once. Material: PBMCs from the stem cell graft donor, obtained from the stem cell graft. The source is a human donor who donated a stem cell graft to a child with acute myeloid leukemia.

The chain carries TRBV7-8 and TRBJ1-3; unclear D gene. The germline V gene has CDR1 SGHVS and CDR2 FQNEAQ. This CDR3 contains 12 residues. Trimming left V 7 bases short and J 0 bases short, with 4 bases between. In DNA form, the CDR3 reads TGTGCCAGCACCAGCTCTGGAAACACCATATATTTT. It specifies CASTSSGNTIYF.

This clonotype was recorded a few times. V gene TRBV7-2 combines with J gene TRBJ2-7, with D unresolved. Trimming took 1 base from V and 4 from J, leaving 11 bases between them. In germline, CDR1 is SGHTA, CDR2 FQGNSA. The CDR3 is 14 amino acids. The CDR3 DNA reads as TGTGCCAGCAGCTTAGGGGTTTCGGGTTACGAGCAGTACGTC. Protein sequence: CASSLGVSGYEQYV.

This clonotype was picked up a small number of times. The CDR3 sequence: CASSPGQGIGEQFF. CDR3 nucleotides: TGTGCCAGCAGCCCGGGACAGGGAATAGGTGAGCAGTTCTTC. The chain combines TRBV12-3 or TRBV12-4 with TRBJ2-1, with 9 bases that match TRBD1. Trimming at V came to 6 bases and at J to 9 bases, leaving 9 bases not matched to a gene. There are 14 residues in the CDR3.